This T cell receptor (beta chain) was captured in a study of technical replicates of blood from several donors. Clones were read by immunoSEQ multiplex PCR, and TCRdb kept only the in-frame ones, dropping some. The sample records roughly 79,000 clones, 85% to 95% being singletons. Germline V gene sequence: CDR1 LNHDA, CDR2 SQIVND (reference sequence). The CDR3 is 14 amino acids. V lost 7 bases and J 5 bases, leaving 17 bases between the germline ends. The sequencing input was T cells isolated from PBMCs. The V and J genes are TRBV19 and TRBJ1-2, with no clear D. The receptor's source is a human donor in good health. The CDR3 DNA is TGTGCCAGTACCCCGGTAGGGAGAAATTATGGCTACACCTTC. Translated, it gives CASTPVGRNYGYTF.